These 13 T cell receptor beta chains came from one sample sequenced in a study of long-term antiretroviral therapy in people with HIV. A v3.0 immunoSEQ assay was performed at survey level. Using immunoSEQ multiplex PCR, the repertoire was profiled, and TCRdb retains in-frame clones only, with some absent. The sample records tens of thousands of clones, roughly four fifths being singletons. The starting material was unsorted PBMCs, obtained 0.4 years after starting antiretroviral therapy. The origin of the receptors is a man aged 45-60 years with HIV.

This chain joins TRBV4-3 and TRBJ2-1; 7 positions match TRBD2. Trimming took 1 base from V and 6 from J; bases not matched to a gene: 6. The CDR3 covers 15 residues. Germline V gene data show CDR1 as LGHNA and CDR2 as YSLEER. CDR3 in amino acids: CASSQGLASSNEQFF. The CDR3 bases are TGCGCCAGCAGCCAAGGACTAGCTTCCAGCAATGAGCAGTTCTTC.

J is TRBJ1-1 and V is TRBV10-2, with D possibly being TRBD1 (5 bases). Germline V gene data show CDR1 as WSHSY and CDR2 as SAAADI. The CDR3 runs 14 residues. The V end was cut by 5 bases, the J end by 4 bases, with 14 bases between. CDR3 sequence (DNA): TGCGCCAGCAGTTTAGTCAGGGTTCCCACTGAAGCTTTCTTT. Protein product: CASSLVRVPTEAFF.

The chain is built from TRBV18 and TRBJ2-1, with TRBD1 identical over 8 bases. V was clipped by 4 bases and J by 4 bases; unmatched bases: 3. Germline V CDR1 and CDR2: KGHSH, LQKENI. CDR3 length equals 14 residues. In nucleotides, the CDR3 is TGTGCCAGCTCACGGACAGGGCAATACAATGAGCAGTTCTTC. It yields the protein CASSRTGQYNEQFF.

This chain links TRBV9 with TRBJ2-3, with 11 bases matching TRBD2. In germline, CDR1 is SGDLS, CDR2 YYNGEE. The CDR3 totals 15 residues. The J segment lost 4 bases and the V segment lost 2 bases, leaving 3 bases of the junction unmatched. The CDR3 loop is CASSVSSGGPDTQYF. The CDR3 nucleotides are TGTGCCAGCAGCGTTTCTAGCGGGGGGCCAGATACGCAGTATTTT.

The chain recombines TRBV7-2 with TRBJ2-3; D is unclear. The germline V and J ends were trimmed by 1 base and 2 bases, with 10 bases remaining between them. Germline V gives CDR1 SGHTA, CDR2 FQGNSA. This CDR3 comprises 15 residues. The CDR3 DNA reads TGTGCCAGCAGCTTAGTGGAAGGTTTCACAGATACGCAGTATTTT. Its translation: CASSLVEGFTDTQYF.

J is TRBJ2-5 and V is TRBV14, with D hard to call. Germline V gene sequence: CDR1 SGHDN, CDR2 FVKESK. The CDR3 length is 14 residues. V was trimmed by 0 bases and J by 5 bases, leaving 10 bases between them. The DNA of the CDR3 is TGTGCCAGCAGCCAAGAGGTCGGCGTGGAGACCCAGTACTTC. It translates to CASSQEVGVETQYF.

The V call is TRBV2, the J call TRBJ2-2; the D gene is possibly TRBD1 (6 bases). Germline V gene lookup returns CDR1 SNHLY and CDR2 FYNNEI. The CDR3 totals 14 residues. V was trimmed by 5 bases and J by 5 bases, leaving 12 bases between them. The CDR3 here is CASSSRGWTGELFF. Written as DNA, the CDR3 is TGTGCCAGCAGTAGCAGGGGTTGGACCGGGGAGCTGTTTTTT.

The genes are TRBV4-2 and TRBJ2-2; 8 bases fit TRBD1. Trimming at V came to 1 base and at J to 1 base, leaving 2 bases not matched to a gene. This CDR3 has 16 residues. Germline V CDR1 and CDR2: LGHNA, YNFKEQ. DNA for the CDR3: TGTGCCAGCAGCCAAGGGACAGGGAGGAACACCGGGGAGCTGTTTTTT. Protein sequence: CASSQGTGRNTGELFF.

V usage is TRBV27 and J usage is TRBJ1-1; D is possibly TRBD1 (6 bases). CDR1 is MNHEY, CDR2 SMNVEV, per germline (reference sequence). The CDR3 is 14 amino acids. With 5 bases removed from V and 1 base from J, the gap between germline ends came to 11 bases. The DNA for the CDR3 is TGTGCCAGCAGTGTGGGACAAGGGAACACTGAAGCTTTCTTT. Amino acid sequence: CASSVGQGNTEAFF.

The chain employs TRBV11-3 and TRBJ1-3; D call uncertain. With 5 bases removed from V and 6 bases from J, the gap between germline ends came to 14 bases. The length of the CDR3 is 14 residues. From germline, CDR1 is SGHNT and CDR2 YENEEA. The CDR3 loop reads CASSPTSGPNTIYF. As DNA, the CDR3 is TGTGCCAGCAGCCCAACGTCGGGCCCAAACACCATATATTTT.

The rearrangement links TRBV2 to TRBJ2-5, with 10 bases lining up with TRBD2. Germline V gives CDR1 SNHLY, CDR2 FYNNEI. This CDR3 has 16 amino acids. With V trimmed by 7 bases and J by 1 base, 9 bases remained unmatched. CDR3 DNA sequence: TGTGCCAGCACCCGGGAGAGACTAGCGGGCCAAGAGACCCAGTACTTC. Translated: CASTRERLAGQETQYF.

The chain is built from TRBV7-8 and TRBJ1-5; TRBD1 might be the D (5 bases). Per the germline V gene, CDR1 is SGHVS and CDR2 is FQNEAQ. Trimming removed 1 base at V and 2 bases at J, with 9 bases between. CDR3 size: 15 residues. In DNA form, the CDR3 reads TGTGCCAGCAGCTTAGATGGGGGAGGCAATCAGCCCCAGCATTTT. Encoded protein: CASSLDGGGNQPQHF.

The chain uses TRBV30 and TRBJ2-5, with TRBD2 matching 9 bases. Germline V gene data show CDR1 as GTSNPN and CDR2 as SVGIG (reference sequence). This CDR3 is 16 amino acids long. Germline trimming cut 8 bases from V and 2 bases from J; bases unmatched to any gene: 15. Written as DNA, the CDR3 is TGTGCCCCCTACAGAGCGGGGGGACTAGAGCAAGAGACCCAGTACTTC. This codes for CAPYRAGGLEQETQYF.